The source of this TCR beta chain is a study of T cells after yellow fever vaccination. Study information: Low-cell-number fractions underwent preparation using SMART-Seq v4 Ultra Low Input. Study conclusions and caveats: Most clones from primary vaccination resurfaced after the booster (nearly 97% CD4, less than 90% CD8). Researchers cautioned that FACS-sorted repertoires could harbor abundant clonotypes contaminating from the bulk population.

MiXCR, run by TCRdb on the 5' RACE reads, gives a single entry per CDR3 protein. Among about 300,000 distinct CDR3 sequences listed, roughly 6.8% were seen once. Germline V gene data show CDR1 as MNHEY and CDR2 as SVGEGT. This CDR3 has 16 amino acids. The V and J ends lost 6 bases and 3 bases, in that order; junction bases with no gene match: 13. This clonotype turned up a few times. The antigen is undetermined. Sequencing used PBMCs, obtained roughly 47 days after the first yellow fever vaccination. The receptor was isolated from a man between 18 and 35 years old who received the YFV17D yellow fever vaccine. The chain combines TRBV6-2 or TRBV6-3 with TRBJ2-5; TRBD1 agrees at 7 bases. The CDR3 DNA sequence: TGTGCCAGCAGGCGTAGACTCGGGACAGAAGAAGAGACCCAGTACTTC. This sequence encodes CASRRRLGTEEETQYF.